The 10 T cell receptor beta chains below were found in one sample sequenced in a study of response to subunit inactivated influenza vaccine. Via MiXCR, TCRdb re-called the RT-PCR reads, giving one row per CDR3 protein. The data contain about 480,000 distinct CDR3 sequences, about 25% of them singletons. This sample comprised CD4+ T cells sorted from PBMCs, obtained about 5 days after vaccination. Receptors were obtained from a man aged 45-65 years who received an inactivated influenza vaccine.

The V gene is TRBV20-1, the J gene TRBJ2-5; 7 nucleotides align to TRBD2. There are 13 residues in the CDR3. Germline V CDR1 and CDR2: DFQATT, SNEGSKA (reference sequence). The V and J ends lost 5 bases and 3 bases, in that order; junction bases with no gene match: 6. The CDR3 sequence: CSAPERGKETQYF. The CDR3 bases are TGCAGTGCTCCAGAGCGGGGAAAAGAGACCCAGTACTTC.

The chain links TRBV24-1 to TRBJ2-2; D uncertain. V gave up 4 bases and J gave up 6 bases, with 17 bases separating them. The V gene's germline CDR1 is KGHDR and CDR2 SFDVKD. This CDR3 has 16 residues. In DNA, the CDR3 is TGTGCCACCAGTGACCCTATCGTGGGAAGTGCCGGGGAGCTGTTTTTT. It translates to CATSDPIVGSAGELFF.

The chain has TRBV6-2 or TRBV6-3 and TRBJ1-1; D possibly corresponds to TRBD1 (5 bases). This CDR3 spans 15 amino acids. Trimming pared 6 bases from V and 4 bases from J, leaving 18 bases between. From germline, CDR1 is MNHEY and CDR2 SVGEGT. CDR3 in DNA: TGTGCCAGCAGCCCGGGACGCTACCGGGCCACTGAAGCTTTCTTT. Its protein is CASSPGRYRATEAFF.

The chain joins TRBV19 to TRBJ1-5; weak D call: TRBD1 (5 bases). V shed 5 bases and J shed 0 bases, with 11 bases lying between them. Germline V gene data show CDR1 as LNHDA and CDR2 as SQIVND (reference sequence). The CDR3 consists of 15 residues. This chain's CDR3 is CASSETVYSNQPQHF. The CDR3 coding sequence is TGTGCCAGTAGTGAGACAGTTTATAGCAATCAGCCCCAGCATTTT.

In this sample, this clonotype turned up many times. The chain combines TRBV4-1 with TRBJ1-5; D is unresolved. This CDR3 spans 21 amino acids. CDR1 is MGHRA and CDR2 is YSYEKL in the germline V gene. Trimming took off 0 bases at V and 0 bases at J, with 24 bases between the two ends. Here the CDR3 reads CASSQDRRLKTRVYSNQPQHF. CDR3 sequence (DNA): TGCGCCAGCAGCCAAGATAGGCGGTTGAAAACTCGGGTCTATAGCAATCAGCCCCAGCATTTT.

With respect to this clonotype: The junction departs from the called germline gene at one end, perhaps through a read error. The chain carries TRBV5-1 and TRBJ2-2; D is unresolved. CDR3 size: 16 residues. Germline V gene sequence: CDR1 SGHRS, CDR2 YFSETQ. The CDR3 DNA follows: TGCGCCAGCAGCTTGTGGCGGACGGAGAACATCGGGGAGCTGTTTTTT. Protein: CASSLWRTENIGELFF.

This clonotype has more than one count but fewer than ten. CDR3 DNA sequence: TGTGCCACCCTCGGACAGCCCCACAATGAGCAGTTCTTC. Translation gives CATLGQPHNEQFF. This chain connects TRBV6-2 or TRBV6-3 to TRBJ2-1, with D maybe TRBD1 (6 bases). The ends were cut back, 10 bases at V and 5 bases at J, with 15 bases in the middle. The CDR3 consists of 13 residues. The germline V gene has CDR1 MNHEY and CDR2 SVGEGT.

This clonotype was seen at least ten times. The V and J genes are TRBV7-2 and TRBJ1-1; no clear D gene. CDR1 is SGHTA and CDR2 is FQGNSA in the germline V gene. V gave up 5 bases and J gave up 6 bases, with 10 bases separating them. This CDR3 contains 12 residues. The CDR3: CASSQVFPEAFF. The CDR3 region has the DNA TGTGCCAGCAGCCAAGTTTTCCCTGAAGCTTTCTTT.

The V gene is TRBV28, the J gene TRBJ2-1, with a possible D match to TRBD1 (6 bases). CDR1 and CDR2 (germline): MDHEN, SYDVKM. There are 15 residues in the CDR3. V was pared by 5 bases and J by 6 bases, with 17 bases between. CDR3 sequence reads: CASSPPSPRGNEQFF. The CDR3 region has the DNA TGTGCCAGCAGTCCGCCCTCCCCCAGGGGCAATGAGCAGTTCTTC.

This clonotype turned up a few times. The chain is built from TRBV30 and TRBJ2-1; TRBD1 matches at 9 bases. V shed 1 base, J shed 4 bases, and the junction held 14 bases outside the gene matches. The CDR3 has 18 amino acids. CDR1 is GTSNPN, CDR2 SVGIG, per germline (reference sequence). CDR3 region: CAWSADRGRTSGYNEQFF. In nucleotides, the CDR3 is TGTGCCTGGAGTGCGGACAGGGGCCGCACGTCCGGGTACAATGAGCAGTTCTTC.